These 8 T cell receptor beta chains share one sample of origin, sequenced in a study of shared clonotypes between healthy human individuals. Data came from immunoSEQ multiplex PCR; TCRdb stores just in-frame clones and leaves some out. The data show 2 million to 2.5 million clones, over 85% seen once. Sequencing was carried out using naive CD4+ T cells from PBMCs. Subset: CD45RA+ positively selected. The receptors originated from a man aged 18 to 35 in good health. Some clones in this sample may be carry-over from other donors' samples.

V gene TRBV5-1 combines with J gene TRBJ1-3; TRBD1 matches 10 bases. CDR3 length: 15 amino acids. V gave up 3 bases and J gave up 7 bases; unmatched junction bases: 7. From germline, CDR1 is SGHRS and CDR2 YFSETQ. The DNA for the CDR3 is TGCGCCAGCAGCTCTACCGGGACAGGGGCGAACACCATATATTTT. Translated: CASSSTGTGANTIYF.

The V and J genes are TRBV5-1 and TRBJ2-2; no definite D call. CDR1 SGHRS and CDR2 YFSETQ come from the germline V gene. CDR3 length: 15 residues. V shed 2 bases and J shed 4 bases, with 12 bases lying between them. The CDR3: CASSLSGLVTGELFF. For the CDR3, the DNA is TGCGCCAGCAGCTTATCGGGCCTAGTCACCGGGGAGCTGTTTTTT.

This clone was seen a single time. The chain joins TRBV15 to TRBJ2-7, with 8 nucleotides matching TRBD2. Looked up from germline, CDR1 is LNHNV and CDR2 is YYDKDF (reference sequence). With V trimmed by 3 bases and J by 6 bases, 25 bases remained unmatched. The CDR3 is made up of 20 amino acids. The CDR3 sequence: CATSRGDGGVGSGILGEQYF. The DNA for the CDR3 is TGTGCCACCAGCAGGGGTGATGGGGGAGTTGGTAGCGGGATCTTGGGCGAGCAGTACTTC.

The chain employs TRBV9 and TRBJ1-1, with D uncertain. Trimming shortened V by 1 base and J by 5 bases, and 21 bases separated the two germline ends. Germline V CDR1 and CDR2: SGDLS, YYNGEE. This CDR3 is built from 17 residues. In DNA, the CDR3 is TGTGCCAGCAGCGTATATTTGTCCGGCAGGTTGGAAACTGAAGCTTTCTTT. Protein: CASSVYLSGRLETEAFF.

Remarks on this clone: This CDR3 is also generated by other DNA sequences in the sample. The chain has TRBV10-3 and TRBJ2-1; TRBD2 agrees at 8 bases. The CDR3 covers 15 residues. Trimming at V came to 4 bases and at J to 5 bases, leaving 7 bases not matched to a gene. Germline CDR1 reads ENHRY; CDR2 reads SYGVKD. The CDR3 loop reads CAISGTSGRDNEQFF. DNA of the CDR3: TGTGCCATCAGTGGCACTAGCGGAAGGGACAATGAGCAGTTCTTC.

The rearrangement uses TRBV5-1 and TRBJ1-1; 8 nucleotides line up with TRBD1. CDR1 and CDR2 from the germline V gene are SGHRS and YFSETQ. The CDR3 spans 14 residues. Losses at the gene ends were 2 bases for V and 4 bases for J; bases not matched to a gene: 4. The CDR3 spells CASSFTGGSTEAFF. For the CDR3, the DNA is TGCGCCAGCAGCTTCACAGGGGGGAGCACTGAAGCTTTCTTT.

V is TRBV7-2 and J is TRBJ2-1, with D tentatively TRBD2 (6 bases). Trimming removed 5 bases at V and 9 bases at J, with 14 bases between. Germline V gene sequence: CDR1 SGHTA, CDR2 FQGNSA. This CDR3 contains 13 residues. CDR3 DNA: TGTGCCAGCAGCCCAGCAGGAGGGACTGAGCAGTTCTTC. This encodes CASSPAGGTEQFF.

The chain uses TRBV28 and TRBJ2-3, with 10 nucleotides matching TRBD2. Germline V CDR1 and CDR2: MDHEN, SYDVKM. Trimming at V came to 0 bases and at J to 6 bases, leaving 3 bases not matched to a gene. This CDR3 is built from 15 residues. The CDR3 DNA reads as TGTGCCAGCAGTTTATGGAGTAGCGGGAGGGATACGCAGTATTTT. Amino acids: CASSLWSSGRDTQYF.